The 25 T cell receptor beta chains listed next were all sequenced from one sample in a study of PD-1 and CTLA-4 blockade in melanoma. Repertoires were generated with immunoSEQ multiplex PCR, while TCRdb's copy carries only in-frame clones and drops some. This sample has roughly 30,000 clones; roughly 90% occur once, and the top ten carry over 6.5%. Sequences were derived from CD8+ T cells from peripheral blood, sampled from a patient given anti-PD-1 treatment. The receptors derive from a human donor with melanoma.

The chain links TRBV7-9 to TRBJ1-1; no clear D. This CDR3 has 15 residues. The V gene's germline CDR1 is SEHNR and CDR2 FQNEAQ (reference sequence). Trimming cost V 1 base and J 0 bases, with 9 bases left between them. The CDR3 protein is CASSLGGQMNTEAFF. CDR3 nucleotide sequence: TGTGCCAGCAGCTTAGGTGGTCAGATGAACACTGAAGCTTTCTTT. Complete variable domain (other parts from reference TRBV7-9 and TRBJ1-1): DTGVSQNPRHKITKRGQNVTFRCDPISEHNRLYWYRQTLGQGPEFLTYFQNEAQLEKSRLLSDRFSAERPKGSFSTLEIQRTEQGDSAMYLCASSLGGQMNTEAFFGQGTRLTVV.

The chain carries TRBV4-2 and TRBJ2-1; D remains ambiguous. With 0 bases removed from V and 9 bases from J, the gap between germline ends came to 12 bases. This CDR3 region has 14 residues. Germline-derived CDR1 and CDR2 are LGHNA and YNFKEQ. The CDR3 region has the DNA TGTGCCAGCAGCCAAGATTTAATGTCGGGTGAGCAGTTCTTC. It encodes CASSQDLMSGEQFF.

The chain has TRBV5-6 and TRBJ2-1; D perhaps matches TRBD2 (6 bases). With 3 bases removed from V and 10 bases from J, the gap between germline ends came to 8 bases. The CDR3 loop spans 11 amino acids. CDR1 and CDR2 from the germline V gene are SGHDT and YYEEEE. The CDR3 is CASSSREEQFF. The CDR3 region has the DNA TGTGCCAGCAGCTCCCGGGAGGAGCAGTTCTTC.

The genes are TRBV30 and TRBJ1-5; 7 bases line up with TRBD1. Germline CDR1 and CDR2: GTSNPN and SVGIG (reference sequence). This CDR3 has 13 residues. V was pared by 1 base and J by 6 bases, with 3 bases of the junction left unmatched. The CDR3 sequence: CAWSGAGGQPQHF. In DNA form, the CDR3 reads TGTGCCTGGAGTGGGGCAGGGGGTCAGCCCCAGCATTTT.

This rearrangement joins TRBV30 to TRBJ1-2, with no clear D. Germline-derived CDR1 and CDR2 are GTSNPN and SVGIG (reference sequence). V was shortened by 0 bases and J by 3 bases, with 8 bases between the two germline ends. The CDR3 sequence is 13 residues long. CDR3 nucleotide sequence: TGTGCCTGGAGTGTAGGCCCCTACTATGGCTACACCTTC. It codes for CAWSVGPYYGYTF.

This clone was seen a handful of times. The CDR3 sequence is CASSLQGSYTF. In DNA, the CDR3 is TGTGCCAGCAGCCTACAGGGGAGCTACACCTTC. The V call is TRBV3-1 (or the pseudogene TRBV3-2), the J call TRBJ1-2; 7 positions match TRBD1. The CDR3 sequence is 11 residues long. The trim removed 4 bases at V and 9 bases at J, leaving 2 bases unmatched. CDR1 is LGHDT and CDR2 is YNNKEL in the germline V gene (reference sequence).

The chain has TRBV7-4 and TRBJ2-1; the D gene is possibly TRBD1 (6 bases). The CDR3 contains 16 residues. Per germline, CDR1 SGHVT and CDR2 SQSDAQ. V gave up 5 bases and J gave up 5 bases, with 19 bases separating them. CDR3 amino acids: CASSDRPGHPNNEQFF. The CDR3 DNA is TGTGCCAGCAGCGACCGCCCGGGACACCCAAACAATGAGCAGTTCTTC.

In nucleotides, the CDR3 is TGTGCCAGCAGCACAGACAGGGAGCAGTTCTTC. This sequence encodes CASSTDREQFF. This chain uses TRBV7-6 with TRBJ2-1, with D possibly matching TRBD1 (6 bases). V was cut by 5 bases and J by 10 bases, with 9 bases left in between. Germline V gives CDR1 SGHVS, CDR2 FNYEAQ. CDR3 length: 11 amino acids.

This clone came up once. The chain couples TRBV29-1 to TRBJ1-2; possibly TRBD1 for D (5 bases). CDR3 length: 13 amino acids. The germline CDR1 and CDR2 sequences are SQVTM and ANQGSEA. V lost 4 bases and J lost 6, with 15 bases in between. The CDR3 reads CSVVGTDPDGYTF. The CDR3 nucleotides read TGCAGCGTTGTGGGGACCGATCCTGATGGCTACACCTTC.

The chain recombines TRBV21-1 with TRBJ1-5; TRBD1, the table's D call, was not compared with the DNA. TRBV21-1 is deemed a pseudogene. This CDR3 has 18 amino acids. The DNA for the CDR3 is TGTGCCAGCAGCAAAGAAGAGAGACAGGGGGAAGGCAATCAGCCCCAGCATTTT. Amino acid sequence: CASSKEERQGEGNQPQHF.

This rearrangement joins TRBV6-5 to TRBJ2-2, with TRBD1 matching over 9 bases. With V trimmed by 6 bases and J by 4 bases, 6 bases remained unmatched. This CDR3 comprises 15 residues. Germline CDR1 and CDR2: MNHEY and SVGAGI. The CDR3 bases are TGTGCCAGCAGGCCGGGACAGGGTTTCACCGGGGAGCTGTTTTTT. Translating it yields CASRPGQGFTGELFF.

This chain links TRBV29-1 with TRBJ1-1; D unresolved. V was cut by 7 bases and J by 6 bases, with 12 bases left in between. Germline lookup yields CDR1 SQVTM and CDR2 ANQGSEA. The CDR3 runs 11 residues. The CDR3 sequence: CSARTGAEAFF. CDR3 sequence (DNA): TGCAGCGCGCGGACTGGGGCTGAAGCTTTCTTT.

This clone has only one observation. Here the CDR3 reads CATSVPPYNEQFF. The CDR3 coding sequence is TGTGCCACCAGTGTCCCACCCTACAATGAGCAGTTCTTC. The V and J genes are TRBV24-1 and TRBJ2-1, with D unclear. Between the trimmed V and J ends, which lost 5 bases and 2 bases, there was a span of 6 bases. Looked up from germline, CDR1 is KGHDR and CDR2 is SFDVKD. The CDR3 covers 13 residues.

A few counts support this clone. This chain joins TRBV6-4 and TRBJ2-3, with D perhaps TRBD1 or TRBD2 (6 bases each). The CDR3 covers 15 residues. In germline, CDR1 is MRHNA, CDR2 SNTAGT. Trimming left V 4 bases short and J 1 base short, with 12 bases between. CDR3 nucleotide sequence: TGTGCCAGCAGTGCCATGGAGGGGGGCACAGATACGCAGTATTTT. It yields the protein CASSAMEGGTDTQYF.

This chain links TRBV30 with TRBJ1-2, with TRBD1 as a possible D gene (5 bases). CDR3 length: 12 amino acids. The V gene's germline CDR1 is GTSNPN and CDR2 SVGIG (reference sequence). Trimming pared 7 bases from V and 4 bases from J, leaving 13 bases between. CDR3 residues: CAFILGGYGYTF. CDR3 in DNA: TGTGCCTTTATACTCGGGGGCTATGGCTACACCTTC.

The rearrangement links TRBV15 to TRBJ2-7; D might be TRBD1 (5 bases). The CDR3 length is 17 residues. Trimming shortened V by 0 bases and J by 0 bases, and 15 bases separated the two germline ends. Looked up from germline, CDR1 is LNHNV and CDR2 is YYDKDF (reference sequence). CDR3 sequence reads: CATSRDLLDITSYEQYF. The CDR3 DNA is TGTGCCACCAGCAGAGATCTTTTGGACATTACCTCCTACGAGCAGTACTTC.

The chain has TRBV14 and TRBJ2-3; D is unresolved. Trimming removed 6 bases from V and 6 bases from J, with 16 bases in between. This CDR3 has 14 amino acids. Germline lookup yields CDR1 SGHDN and CDR2 FVKESK. In DNA, the CDR3 is TGTGCCAGCAGGGCAAGGCTTGTCACGGATACGCAGTATTTT. Protein: CASRARLVTDTQYF.

This clone was found a few times. V gene TRBV27 combines with J gene TRBJ1-6; D is possibly TRBD1 (5 bases). Trimming removed 4 bases from V and 10 bases from J, with 8 bases in between. The CDR3 extends over 12 amino acids. Germline V gene lookup returns CDR1 MNHEY and CDR2 SMNVEV (reference sequence). In nucleotides, the CDR3 is TGTGCCAGCAGTTCAGGACAATCACCCCTCCACTTT. Residues: CASSSGQSPLHF.

The chain carries TRBV7-9 and TRBJ2-7; D not resolved. Germline loops: CDR1 SEHNR, CDR2 FQNEAQ (reference sequence). The CDR3 is 15 residues long. Trimming shortened V by 6 bases and J by 3 bases, and 18 bases separated the two germline ends. CDR3 sequence reads: CASSVDTSSFYEQYF. The CDR3 DNA is TGTGCCAGCAGTGTCGACACGTCGTCTTTCTACGAGCAGTACTTC.

By frequency in the sample, this clone is medium-sized. CDR3 sequence reads: CASSPTGAEAFF. DNA for the CDR3: TGTGCCAGCAGCCCTACAGGGGCTGAAGCTTTCTTT. This sequence joins TRBV7-9 and TRBJ1-1, with 7 bases fitting TRBD1. Trimming removed 5 bases from V and 6 bases from J; junction bases left unmatched: 3. From germline, CDR1 is SEHNR and CDR2 FQNEAQ (reference sequence). This CDR3 is built from 12 residues.

This clone was seen once. The chain recombines TRBV30 with TRBJ1-1; 8 nucleotides line up with TRBD1. The trim removed 5 bases at V and 3 bases at J, leaving 8 bases unmatched. Germline CDR1 and CDR2: GTSNPN and SVGIG (reference sequence). The CDR3 length is 14 residues. DNA of the CDR3: TGTGCCTGGGAGACAGGGGTGTTTGACACTGAAGCTTTCTTT. Its protein product is CAWETGVFDTEAFF.

The rearrangement joins TRBV3-1 (or the pseudogene TRBV3-2) to TRBJ1-4; the D gene is possibly TRBD1 (6 bases). Germline V gene lookup returns CDR1 LGHDT and CDR2 YNNKEL (reference sequence). CDR3 length: 17 amino acids. With 2 bases removed from V and 5 bases from J, the gap between germline ends came to 18 bases. In nucleotides, the CDR3 is TGTGCCAGCAGCCAAAGGGACATAGAGTTTTTAAATGAAAAACTGTTTTTT. Translated: CASSQRDIEFLNEKLFF.

This CDR3 is CASSLGGRTHEQFF. CDR3 DNA sequence: TGTGCCAGCAGTTTGGGAGGGAGGACCCATGAGCAGTTCTTC. The rearrangement joins TRBV27 to TRBJ2-1, with 7 positions matching TRBD2. There are 14 residues in the CDR3. With V trimmed by 3 bases and J by 8 bases, 7 bases remained unmatched. Germline V gene lookup returns CDR1 MNHEY and CDR2 SMNVEV (reference sequence).

This sequence joins TRBV10-1 and TRBJ2-7; tentatively, D is TRBD1 (5 bases). CDR1 WNHNN and CDR2 SYGVQD come from the germline V gene (reference sequence). Trimming removed 0 bases at V and 0 bases at J, with 12 bases between. The CDR3 covers 16 residues. CDR3 sequence reads: CASSESSDSLSYEQYF. CDR3 DNA: TGCGCCAGCAGTGAGTCTAGTGACAGTCTCTCCTACGAGCAGTACTTC.

This chain joins TRBV27 and TRBJ1-2, with D tentatively TRBD1 (5 bases). The V and J ends lost 4 bases and 5 bases respectively, with 17 bases between them. The V gene's germline CDR1 is MNHEY and CDR2 SMNVEV (reference sequence). This CDR3 spans 15 amino acids. The chain's CDR3 is CASSWDATSSYGYTF. The CDR3 DNA reads TGTGCCAGCAGTTGGGACGCAACTTCTAGTTATGGCTACACCTTC.